The clone carrying this TCR beta chain was counted ten times or more. Its antigen is as yet unknown. The CDR3 runs 12 residues. The V gene lost 0 bases and the J gene lost 6 bases, with 5 bases spanning the gap. Germline loops: CDR1 SGHRS, CDR2 YFSETQ. Unique molecular identifiers were present on cDNA, and template switching added a universal primer site. TCRdb redid the calling of the 5' RACE reads with MiXCR, one entry per CDR3 protein. Of hundreds of thousands of distinct CDR3 sequences in the sample, 6.1% are singletons; the top ten hold under 2%. The data originate from a study of identical twins. Study-wide results and caveats: Zero-insertion analyses could be partly confounded by invariant MAIT and iNKT cells.

This rearrangement joins TRBV5-1 to TRBJ2-3; no reliable D call. This TCR came from a man aged 18 to 35 in good health. The source material was naive T cells sorted from blood. CDR3 residues: CASSLAADTQYF. The CDR3 DNA follows: TGCGCCAGCAGCTTGGCCGCGGATACGCAGTATTTT.